This T cell receptor beta chain appears in the sequencing data of a study of T cell responses to AZD1222 COVID-19 vaccine. Whole-study results and caveats: Breadth and depth of Spike-specific TCRs rose after two AZD1222 doses. Seropositive at baseline were only a handful of AZD1222 recipients. The donors showed a predominance of white British ancestry and of females, with possible underestimation of clonal diversity.

CDR3 size: 15 residues. The V end lost 4 bases, the J end lost 1 base, and 11 bases lay between the germline ends. The germline V gene encodes CDR1 SGHAT and CDR2 FQNNGV. Of note for this clone: As yet, its antigen is unknown.

The table came from immunoSEQ multiplex PCR; TCRdb's copy has only in-frame clones and leaves some out. In the table there are 180,000 or so clones, 93% of which are singletons. The sample in question was peripheral blood, obtained 28 days after the second AZD1222 dose. J is TRBJ1-3 and V is TRBV11-2; possible D gene TRBD1, 6 bases. The clonotype was recovered from an adult who received the AZD1222 COVID-19 vaccine. The CDR3 here is CASSSRGSSGNTIYF. As DNA, the CDR3 is TGTGCCAGCAGCTCCAGGGGTTCTTCTGGAAACACCATATATTTT.